The rows below give T cell receptor beta chains drawn from one sample of a study of T cells in Graves' hyperthyroidism and ophthalmopathy. TCRdb independently ran MiXCR on the multiplex PCR reads; one entry per CDR3 protein. The profile shows 500,000 to 700,000 distinct CDR3 sequences, over 15% of them singletons. The sample comprised blood. Receptors originate from a young woman with Graves' hyperthyroidism. Both conserved end residues are part of each CDR3. D genes are given only for firm matches. The size field is filled for only some rows; it gives once, few, many or a size class.

CDR3 length,J gene,D gene,V gene,clone size,CDR3 protein,CDR3 DNA
17,TRBJ2-1,TRBD2,TRBV19,NA,CASSIRTSGGLYNEQFF,TGTGCCAGTAGTATTCGTACTAGCGGGGGGCTCTACAATGAGCAGTTCTTC
14,TRBJ2-3,TRBD2,TRBV12-3/TRBV12-4,NA,CASAAGDPTDTQYF,TGTGCCAGCGCAGCGGGGGACCCCACAGATACGCAGTATTTT
13,TRBJ2-5,NA,TRBV12-3/TRBV12-4,many,CASSFVGGGTQYF,TGTGCCAGCAGTTTTGTAGGGGGTGGGACCCAGTACTTC
12,TRBJ1-1,NA,TRBV7-8,NA,CASSFGVTESFF,TGTGCCAGCAGCTTCGGTGTAACGGAGTCTTTCTTT
12,TRBJ2-7,NA,TRBV10-3,NA,CAISQTVNEQYF,TGTGCCATCAGTCAGACAGTGAACGAGCAGTACTTC
15,TRBJ2-2,TRBD1,TRBV3-1,many,CASSHDREGTGELFF,TGTGCCAGCAGCCACGACAGGGAAGGGACCGGGGAGCTGTTTTTT
14,TRBJ2-5,NA,TRBV9,few,CASSVEGVDETQYF,TGTGCCAGCAGCGTTGAGGGGGTAGATGAGACCCAGTACTTC
16,TRBJ2-3,NA,TRBV6-1,few,CASSPRGALITDTQYF,TGTGCCAGCTCCCCCCGGGGGGCCCTGATCACGGATACGCAGTATTTT
13,TRBJ2-7,NA,TRBV20-1,NA,CSARDQGGYEQYF,TGCAGTGCTAGAGATCAAGGGGGCTACGAGCAGTACTTC
15,TRBJ2-7,TRBD2,TRBV7-2,NA,CASSPFTSGSYEQYF,TGTGCCAGCAGCCCTTTTACTAGCGGCTCCTACGAGCAGTACTTC
11,TRBJ2-7,NA,TRBV6-2/TRBV6-3,NA,CASRHTGEQYF,TGTGCCAGCAGACACACCGGAGAGCAGTACTTC
14,TRBJ2-3,NA,TRBV6-1,few,CASFRPTSTDTQYF,TGTGCCAGTTTTAGACCCACTAGCACAGATACGCAGTATTTT
15,TRBJ2-1,NA,TRBV20-1,NA,CSATGAGTYYNEQFF,TGCAGTGCCACTGGGGCGGGGACGTACTACAATGAGCAGTTCTTC
17,TRBJ2-3,TRBD2,TRBV4-3,many,CASSHLTSGGGTDTQYF,TGCGCCAGCAGCCACCTTACTAGCGGGGGCGGGACAGATACGCAGTATTTT
16,TRBJ2-3,TRBD1,TRBV4-3,NA,CASSQDGTVQTDTQYF,TGCGCCAGCAGCCAAGATGGGACAGTGCAAACAGATACGCAGTATTTT
13,TRBJ2-7,NA,TRBV20-1,few,CSAGFRNSYEQYF,TGCAGTGCTGGTTTTCGGAACTCCTACGAGCAGTACTTC
16,TRBJ2-2,TRBD1,TRBV7-3,few,CASSPRQGLGAGELFF,TGTGCCAGCAGCCCAAGACAGGGGCTCGGGGCCGGGGAGCTGTTTTTT
14,TRBJ2-7,TRBD2,TRBV2,NA,CASGRGRSSYEQYF,TGTGCCAGCGGGCGGGGGAGGAGCTCCTACGAGCAGTACTTC
11,TRBJ1-2,NA,TRBV20-1,many,CSASKGYGYTF,TGCAGTGCTAGTAAGGGGTATGGCTACACCTTC
15,TRBJ2-7,NA,TRBV27,many,CASSLTGKRAFEQYF,TGTGCCAGCAGTCTCACAGGGAAACGGGCCTTCGAGCAGTACTTC
14,TRBJ2-7,NA,TRBV20-1,many,CSARSGSSSYEQYF,TGCAGTGCACGCTCTGGGTCGAGCTCCTACGAGCAGTACTTC
14,TRBJ2-2,NA,TRBV10-1,NA,CASSEWANTGELFF,TGCGCCAGCAGTGAGTGGGCGAACACCGGGGAGCTGTTTTTT
15,TRBJ1-2,NA,TRBV7-9,many,CASSPTAGDYYGYTF,TGTGCCAGCAGCCCCACCGCAGGGGACTACTATGGCTACACCTTC
14,TRBJ2-7,TRBD1,TRBV15,many,CATSTGQPTYEQYF,TGTGCCACCAGCACGGGACAGCCGACCTACGAGCAGTACTTC
15,TRBJ2-5,TRBD2,TRBV7-8,NA,CASSLASGSQETQYF,TGTGCCAGCAGCTTGGCTAGCGGGTCCCAAGAGACCCAGTACTTC
14,TRBJ2-3,NA,TRBV18,many,CASSPNQDSDTQYF,TGTGCCAGCTCACCAAACCAGGATTCAGATACGCAGTATTTT
13,TRBJ2-7,NA,TRBV2,few,CASSEINSYEQYF,TGTGCCAGCAGCGAGATTAACTCCTACGAGCAGTACTTC
13,TRBJ1-1,NA,TRBV11-2,NA,CASSLEGFSEAFF,TGTGCCAGCAGCTTAGAGGGTTTTTCGGAAGCTTTCTTT
13,TRBJ2-5,TRBD1,TRBV6-1,few,CASRDRGWETQYF,TGTGCCAGCAGGGACAGGGGTTGGGAGACCCAGTACTTC
16,TRBJ2-1,NA,TRBV6-1,NA,CATHEGHLTVYNEQFF,TGTGCCACCCATGAGGGACACCTGACTGTCTACAATGAGCAGTTCTTC
15,TRBJ2-1,TRBD1,TRBV29-1,few,CSVTTGDAVRNEQFF,TGCAGCGTTACGACAGGGGACGCAGTAAGGAATGAGCAGTTCTTC
15,TRBJ2-5,TRBD2,TRBV12-5,many,CASGFGAGEGETQYF,TGTGCTAGTGGTTTCGGAGCGGGAGAGGGAGAGACCCAGTACTTC
13,TRBJ1-1,NA,TRBV5-1,NA,CASSPEIRWKAFF,TGCGCCAGCAGCCCGGAGATACGCTGGAAAGCTTTCTTT
13,TRBJ1-6,NA,TRBV2,many,CASRARTNSPLHF,TGTGCCAGCAGGGCACGGACCAATTCACCCCTCCACTTT
12,TRBJ2-3,NA,TRBV20-1,many,CSATGHTDTQYF,TGCAGTGCTACGGGGCACACAGATACGCAGTATTTT